The 9 T cell receptor beta chains given below trace back to one sample, sequenced in a study of Ad26.COV2.S vaccination and SARS-CoV-2 variants (dated by TCRdb to 2020 to 2023). The label giving this sample's treatment or condition can be read as: 15 to 20 received Ad26.COV2.S at low or high dose, single or two shots; 5 received placebo; per-sample allocation not given. Repertoires of vaccine and placebo recipients were sequenced from samples collected on day 63 after the first injection. Libraries were built with the immunoSEQ multiplex PCR assay. TCRdb limited this immuneACCESS table to in-frame rearrangements with V and J called. A share of clones is missing; checked studies link under half to unresolved V genes, and the rest is unexplained. The sample data list hundreds of thousands of clones, and over 75% of these were observed just once. The ten largest clones take up 12% of the sample. The input for sequencing was peripheral blood, taken in a trial of Ad26.COV2.S vaccine versus placebo. All receptors come from a person aged 18 to 59 who received the Ad26.COV2.S COVID-19 vaccine or a placebo.

This sequence joins TRBV6-2 or TRBV6-3 and TRBJ2-7; D call uncertain. CDR3 length equals 13 residues. The ends were cut back, 5 bases at V and 2 bases at J, with 10 bases in the middle. CDR1 and CDR2 from the germline V gene are MNHEY and SVGEGT. CDR3 amino acids: CASSHDLPYEQYF. Here the CDR3 DNA reads TGTGCCAGCAGTCACGATCTCCCCTACGAGCAGTACTTC.

J is TRBJ2-7 and V is TRBV20-1; TRBD1 is a possible D gene (5 bases). The CDR3 covers 12 residues. V gave up 3 bases and J gave up 3 bases, with 9 bases separating them. The germline V gene has CDR1 DFQATT and CDR2 SNEGSKA (reference sequence). In DNA, the CDR3 is TGCAGTGCTAGTGGTAGGGGCTACGAGCAGTACTTC. It yields the protein CSASGRGYEQYF.

V is TRBV3-1 (or the pseudogene TRBV3-2) and J is TRBJ2-3, with 14 bases lining up with TRBD2. With 6 bases clipped from V and 5 bases from J, the junction kept 4 bases outside the gene matches. The CDR3 covers 15 residues. CDR1 and CDR2 (germline): LGHDT, YNNKEL (reference sequence). The CDR3 region has the DNA TGTGCCAGCAGTGCGGGGACTAGCGGGAGAGATACGCAGTATTTT. Translation gives CASSAGTSGRDTQYF.

This chain connects TRBV9 to TRBJ2-2; a weak D match, TRBD1 (6 bases). With 3 bases removed from V and 2 bases from J, the gap between germline ends came to 17 bases. CDR3 length: 17 residues. Germline CDR1 and CDR2: SGDLS and YYNGEE. The CDR3 loop is CASSGRYREVNTGELFF. The CDR3 region has the DNA TGTGCCAGCAGCGGACGATACAGGGAAGTTAACACCGGGGAGCTGTTTTTT.

The chain carries TRBV7-9 and TRBJ2-2; tentatively, D is TRBD2 (6 bases). CDR1 is SEHNR and CDR2 is FQNEAQ in the germline V gene (reference sequence). Deletions cut 2 bases from V and 4 bases from J, with 11 bases between. The CDR3 length is 15 residues. The CDR3 nucleotides read TGTGCCAGCAGCTTATCACCGGGAGTCACCGGGGAGCTGTTTTTT. This sequence encodes CASSLSPGVTGELFF.

V and J are TRBV5-6 and TRBJ2-1, with D possibly being TRBD1 (6 bases). Germline V CDR1 and CDR2: SGHDT, YYEEEE. The CDR3 consists of 15 residues. The V gene lost 0 bases and the J gene lost 4 bases, with 11 bases spanning the gap. CDR3 bases: TGTGCCAGCAGCTTGGCAGGGACACCGTACAATGAGCAGTTCTTC. This gives the protein CASSLAGTPYNEQFF.

The CDR3 DNA sequence: TGTGCCAGTAGTCCGTTCGACATCTCCTACGAGCAGTACTTC. Translating gives CASSPFDISYEQYF. The chain uses TRBV19 and TRBJ2-7; the D is unclear. CDR3 size: 14 residues. Looked up from germline, CDR1 is LNHDA and CDR2 is SQIVND (reference sequence). Deletions cut 5 bases from V and 0 bases from J, with 11 bases between.

This clone was picked up many times. This rearrangement joins TRBV12-3 or TRBV12-4 to TRBJ1-6; D unclear. The V end was cut by 5 bases, the J end by 8 bases, with 7 bases between. CDR3 size: 12 residues. DNA for the CDR3: TGTGCCAGCAGTATCAGTTATTCACCCCTCCACTTT. Its translation: CASSISYSPLHF.

The genes are TRBV10-3 and TRBJ2-5, with 9 bases that match TRBD2. The CDR3 covers 16 residues. Looked up from germline, CDR1 is ENHRY and CDR2 is SYGVKD. The V gene end was trimmed by 4 bases and the J gene end by 6 bases; junction bases not matched to a gene: 12. The CDR3 loop reads CAISGILAGWEKTQYF. The CDR3 coding sequence is TGTGCCATCAGTGGAATCCTAGCGGGATGGGAGAAGACCCAGTACTTC.